Shown below are 30 T cell receptor beta chains from a single sample sequenced in a study of T cells after yellow fever vaccination. TCRdb analysed the 5' RACE reads with MiXCR anew, one entry per CDR3 protein. The sample lists about 630,000 distinct CDR3 sequences; roughly an eighth were seen once. The source material was PBMCs, sampled on the day of the yellow fever booster vaccination. These receptor sequences come from a young man who received the YFV17D yellow fever vaccine.

This clonotype was seen a few times. The chain couples TRBV5-5 to TRBJ2-1; D remains ambiguous. V lost 0 bases to trimming and J lost 2 bases, with 15 bases between them. The CDR3 length is 17 residues. Germline-derived CDR1 and CDR2 are SGHKS and YYEKEE (reference sequence). CDR3 loop: CASSLAPLPSTYNEQFF. The CDR3 nucleotides are TGTGCCAGCAGCTTGGCCCCCCTCCCGAGTACCTACAATGAGCAGTTCTTC.

This clonotype was detected a few times. V usage is TRBV28 and J usage is TRBJ1-2; 10 bases line up with TRBD1. Germline loops: CDR1 MDHEN, CDR2 SYDVKM. V was pared by 6 bases and J by 4 bases, with 14 bases of the junction left unmatched. This CDR3 has 17 amino acids. CDR3 DNA: TGTGCCAGCAGCACCCGCCGGGACAGGGGAATCGTCTATGGCTACACCTTC. It translates to CASSTRRDRGIVYGYTF.

The chain carries TRBV20-1 and TRBJ2-7; 8 positions agree with TRBD2. The CDR3 is 12 residues long. CDR1 DFQATT and CDR2 SNEGSKA come from the germline V gene (reference sequence). The CDR3 protein is CRVSGSGYEQYF. The CDR3 region has the DNA TGCAGAGTAAGCGGGAGCGGCTACGAGCAGTACTTC.

This clonotype has only a few counts. V usage is TRBV7-9 and J usage is TRBJ1-2; D gene uncertain. CDR1 is SEHNR and CDR2 is FQNEAQ in the germline V gene (reference sequence). Deletions cut 2 bases from V and 4 bases from J, with 17 bases between. The CDR3 covers 16 residues. Here the CDR3 reads CASSLLGEGRSYGYTF. The CDR3 DNA reads as TGTGCCAGCAGCTTACTGGGTGAAGGACGGAGCTATGGCTACACCTTC.

This chain connects TRBV6-2 or TRBV6-3 to TRBJ2-5; possible D gene TRBD2, 6 bases. Germline values: CDR1 MNHEY, CDR2 SVGEGT. The germline V and J ends were trimmed by 0 bases and 2 bases, with 10 bases remaining between them. The CDR3 is 15 amino acids. CDR3 DNA: TGTGCCAGCAGTTACTCGGGAGGCCAGCAAGAGACCCAGTACTTC. This encodes CASSYSGGQQETQYF.

The chain links TRBV7-2 to TRBJ2-7; 8 bases line up with TRBD1. Trimming removed 3 bases from V and 6 bases from J; junction bases left unmatched: 13. The CDR3 loop spans 16 amino acids. CDR1 and CDR2 from the germline V gene are SGHTA and FQGNSA. In nucleotides, the CDR3 is TGTGCCAGCAGCTTTACACCGGGACAGGCAGAGTCCGAGCAGTACTTC. This gives the protein CASSFTPGQAESEQYF.

The CDR3 sequence: CASRKGTGNSYEQYF. The CDR3 DNA reads TGTGCCAGTAGGAAAGGGACAGGCAACTCCTACGAGCAGTACTTC. The gene calls are TRBV19 and TRBJ2-7; TRBD1 matches 8 bases. CDR1 and CDR2 from the germline V gene are LNHDA and SQIVND (reference sequence). V trimming: 6 bases; J trimming: 0 bases; junction bases outside the gene matches: 7. The CDR3 has 15 residues.

The table lists this clonotype with a few counts. This chain joins TRBV29-1 and TRBJ1-3, with D unresolved. The CDR3 has 16 amino acids. CDR1 and CDR2 (germline): SQVTM, ANQGSEA. Trimming shortened V by 3 bases and J by 2 bases, and 17 bases separated the two germline ends. The CDR3: CSVEDFGSSPGNTIYF. The CDR3 bases are TGCAGCGTTGAGGATTTCGGCAGTTCCCCTGGAAACACCATATATTTT. Using reference TRBV29-1 and TRBJ1-3 for the parts outside the CDR3, the full variable domain is SAVISQKPSRDICQRGTSLTIQCQVDSQVTMMFWYRQQPGQSLTLIATANQGSEATYESGFVIDKFPISRPNLTFSTLTVSNMSPEDSSIYLCSVEDFGSSPGNTIYFGEGSWLTVV.

V and J are TRBV4-3 and TRBJ2-7; 9 nucleotides align to TRBD2. The CDR3 covers 15 residues. With V trimmed by 0 bases and J by 4 bases, 4 bases remained unmatched. Germline V gene data show CDR1 as LGHNA and CDR2 as YSLEER. The CDR3 spells CASSQDSGSNYEQYF. The CDR3 bases are TGCGCCAGCAGCCAAGATAGCGGGAGTAATTACGAGCAGTACTTC.

This rearrangement joins TRBV30 to TRBJ2-2; 7 bases agree with TRBD2. The CDR3 runs 14 residues. Germline CDR1 GTSNPN, CDR2 SVGIG (reference sequence). Losses at the gene ends were 4 bases for V and 0 bases for J; bases not matched to a gene: 2. The CDR3 DNA reads TGTGCCTGGATGGGAGGGACGAACACCGGGGAGCTGTTTTTT. This sequence encodes CAWMGGTNTGELFF. The complete variable domain, with remaining parts taken from reference TRBV30 and TRBJ2-2, reads SQTIHQWPATLVQPVGSPLSLECTVEGTSNPNLYWYRQAAGRGLQLLFYSVGIGQISSEVPQNLSASRPQDRQFILSSKKLLLSDSGFYLCAWMGGTNTGELFFGEGSRLTVL.

At least ten counts were recorded for this clonotype. The rearrangement uses TRBV6-5 and TRBJ2-1; 8 nucleotides match TRBD1. Unmatched junction bases numbered 4, after V lost 2 bases and J lost 4 bases. Germline V gives CDR1 MNHEY, CDR2 SVGAGI. The CDR3 loop spans 15 amino acids. The CDR3 DNA is TGTGCCAGCAGTTACCGGGACAGGAGTTACAATGAGCAGTTCTTC. It specifies CASSYRDRSYNEQFF.

This rearrangement joins TRBV12-3 or TRBV12-4 to TRBJ2-1, with TRBD1 matching 7 bases. After removal of 6 bases from V and 8 bases from J, the junction contained 10 bases not matched to a gene. The CDR3 covers 14 residues. The CDR3, as DNA: TGTGCCAGCAGCGGTGGGACAGTAGGCCATGAGCAGTTCTTC. It yields the protein CASSGGTVGHEQFF.

V and J are TRBV11-2 and TRBJ2-7; the D is unclear. Between the trimmed V and J ends, which lost 0 bases and 3 bases, there was a span of 6 bases. The CDR3 spans 13 residues. CDR1 is SGHAT and CDR2 is FQNNGV in the germline V gene. The CDR3 region has the DNA TGTGCCAGCAGCTTAGAACCACTCTACGAGCAGTACTTC. As protein: CASSLEPLYEQYF.

The table lists this clonotype with many counts. The rearrangement links TRBV7-2 to TRBJ2-5, with a weak D call TRBD2 (6 bases). The CDR3 has 13 residues. The ends were cut back, 4 bases at V and 5 bases at J, with 11 bases in the middle. Germline V gene lookup returns CDR1 SGHTA and CDR2 FQGNSA. As DNA, the CDR3 is TGTGCCAGCAGCTCGAGCGCGGGGGAGACCCAGTACTTC. Protein product: CASSSSAGETQYF.

CDR3 sequence reads: CASSEDIEAFF. The CDR3 bases are TGTGCCAGCAGTGAAGATATTGAAGCTTTCTTT. This chain uses TRBV2 with TRBJ1-1; D remains ambiguous. This CDR3 region has 11 residues. Germline CDR1 reads SNHLY; CDR2 reads FYNNEI. The V gene lost 1 base and the J gene lost 7 bases, with 4 bases spanning the gap. Together with reference TRBV2 and TRBJ1-1, the CDR3 gives the full variable domain: EPEVTQTPSHQVTQMGQEVILRCVPISNHLYFYWYRQILGQKVEFLVSFYNNEISEKSEIFDDQFSVERPDGSNFTLKIRSTKLEDSAMYFCASSEDIEAFFGQGTRLTVV.

This clonotype was counted only a few times. The chain has TRBV18 and TRBJ2-2, with 8 bases fitting TRBD2. This CDR3 region has 15 residues. V shed 4 bases and J 7 bases; nucleotides not matched to a gene: 8. Germline CDR1 and CDR2: KGHSH and LQKENI. The CDR3, as DNA: TGTGCCAGCTCACGCTCACTAGCGGAGTTCGGGGAGCTGTTTTTT. As protein: CASSRSLAEFGELFF.

At least ten counts were recorded for this clonotype. The chain links TRBV5-5 to TRBJ2-1; TRBD1 matches at 9 bases. Germline-derived CDR1 and CDR2 are SGHKS and YYEKEE (reference sequence). Trimming cost V 2 bases and J 3 bases; bases outside gene matches: 6. The CDR3 runs 16 residues. CDR3 sequence: CASSFWGQGNYNEQFF. In DNA form, the CDR3 reads TGTGCCAGCAGCTTTTGGGGACAGGGTAACTACAATGAGCAGTTCTTC.

Only a few counts were recorded for this clonotype. The chain uses TRBV5-1 and TRBJ2-1; 7 bases are a match to TRBD2. The germline V gene has CDR1 SGHRS and CDR2 YFSETQ. CDR3 size: 13 residues. Trimming removed 4 bases from V and 8 bases from J; junction bases left unmatched: 6. The chain's CDR3 is CASSQGGSDEQFF. The CDR3 nucleotides are TGCGCCAGCAGCCAGGGCGGGAGTGATGAGCAGTTCTTC.

The rearrangement uses TRBV20-1 and TRBJ2-7, with a tentative D call TRBD2 (5 bases). CDR3 size: 16 residues. The V gene's germline CDR1 is DFQATT and CDR2 SNEGSKA (reference sequence). V lost 3 bases and J lost 0, with 18 bases in between. The CDR3 DNA sequence: TGCAGTGCTAGTATCTTCGAGGACTCACCCTCCTACGAGCAGTACTTC. It encodes CSASIFEDSPSYEQYF.

This clonotype has at least ten counts. One end of the junction varies from germline; a read error may be responsible. The chain recombines TRBV5-1 with TRBJ2-2; D gene ambiguous. Germline V gives CDR1 SGHRS, CDR2 YFSETQ. CDR3 size: 12 residues. CDR3 nucleotides: TGCGCCAGCAGCTTGAACGCCGGGGAGCTGTTTTTT. Protein product: CASSLNAGELFF.

This clonotype occurred a few times. The chain is built from TRBV20-1 and TRBJ2-1, with 7 bases lining up with TRBD1. The CDR3 is 14 amino acids. Trimming at V came to 5 bases and at J to 6 bases, leaving 10 bases not matched to a gene. Germline-derived CDR1 and CDR2 are DFQATT and SNEGSKA (reference sequence). The CDR3 region has the DNA TGCAGTGCTGTGCCCGGGACAGCGGTCAATGAGCAGTTCTTC. Translated: CSAVPGTAVNEQFF.

This clonotype showed up just a few times. The V gene is TRBV5-1, the J gene TRBJ2-7, with 10 bases identical to TRBD2. Germline CDR1 reads SGHRS; CDR2 reads YFSETQ. The CDR3 is 18 residues long. J gave up 6 bases and V 7 bases, and 22 bases lay outside the gene matches. Written as DNA, the CDR3 is TGCGCCAGCTCTTTGACCGGGACTAGCGTCTTCTCTATGGGCGAGCAGTACTTC. Translating gives CASSLTGTSVFSMGEQYF.

There are a few counts of this clonotype. The V and J genes are TRBV7-2 and TRBJ2-7; TRBD2 agrees at 9 bases. Trimming cost V 1 base and J 5 bases; bases outside gene matches: 6. The CDR3 is made up of 15 amino acids. Germline lookup yields CDR1 SGHTA and CDR2 FQGNSA. The CDR3 nucleotides are TGTGCCAGCAGCTTAGTTAGCGGGAGTGGTAACGAGCAGTACTTC. Its translation is CASSLVSGSGNEQYF. Together with reference TRBV7-2 and TRBJ2-7, the CDR3 gives the full variable domain: GAGVSQSPSNKVTEKGKDVELRCDPISGHTALYWYRQSLGQGLEFLIYFQGNSAPDKSGLPSDRFSAERTGGSVSTLTIQRTQQEDSAVYLCASSLVSGSGNEQYFGPGTRLTVT.

J is TRBJ2-5 and V is TRBV27; tentative D call: TRBD1 (6 bases). Germline V gene data show CDR1 as MNHEY and CDR2 as SMNVEV (reference sequence). Deletions cut 6 bases from V and 4 bases from J, with 21 bases between. The CDR3 runs to 16 residues. This chain's CDR3 is CASSQMSGQSGETQYF. CDR3 sequence (DNA): TGTGCCAGCAGCCAAATGAGTGGACAGTCCGGAGAGACCCAGTACTTC.

This clonotype was counted between two and nine times. The DNA of the CDR3 is TGTGCCAGCAGCTTAGCTCTGGTAGAAGAGACCCAGTACTTC. Its translation is CASSLALVEETQYF. The rearrangement uses TRBV7-6 and TRBJ2-5; D unresolved. The CDR3 is 14 amino acids. Germline assignment: CDR1 SGHVS and CDR2 FNYEAQ. Trimming stripped 0 bases from V and 3 bases from J, with 8 bases between.

This clonotype was observed a handful of times. V usage is TRBV5-1 and J usage is TRBJ2-1; 7 bases align to TRBD2. CDR1 and CDR2 from the germline V gene are SGHRS and YFSETQ. CDR3 length: 17 amino acids. Trimming cost V 0 bases and J 0 bases; bases outside gene matches: 6. DNA for the CDR3: TGCGCCAGCAGCTTGGCCGGTGGCGGGAGCTCCTACAATGAGCAGTTCTTC. Protein: CASSLAGGGSSYNEQFF.

The table lists this clonotype with a few counts. V gene TRBV20-1 combines with J gene TRBJ2-3; possibly TRBD2 for D (5 bases). The germline V and J ends were trimmed by 5 bases and 3 bases, with 12 bases remaining between them. The length of the CDR3 is 13 residues. Germline CDR1 reads DFQATT; CDR2 reads SNEGSKA (reference sequence). The DNA for the CDR3 is TGCAGTGCTCTTACCGGGAAAACAGATACGCAGTATTTT. Its translation: CSALTGKTDTQYF.

This clonotype appeared once. The chain employs TRBV29-1 and TRBJ2-7, with 7 positions matching TRBD2. The V segment lost 5 bases and the J segment 3 bases; nucleotides outside the gene matches: 7. Germline loops: CDR1 SQVTM, CDR2 ANQGSEA. This CDR3 is 13 amino acids long. The DNA of the CDR3 is TGCAGCGTTTACAGCGGGGCGAACTACGAGCAGTACTTC. This gives the protein CSVYSGANYEQYF.

This clonotype was recorded at least ten times. The chain is built from TRBV18 and TRBJ2-5, with D maybe TRBD2 (5 bases). Deletions cut 8 bases from V and 1 base from J, with 11 bases between. The length of the CDR3 is 13 residues. Per germline, CDR1 KGHSH and CDR2 LQKENI. This chain's CDR3 is CASSFGVQETQYF. CDR3 in DNA: TGTGCCAGCAGTTTCGGGGTCCAAGAGACCCAGTACTTC. Variable domain in full (rest from reference TRBV18 and TRBJ2-5): NAGVMQNPRHLVRRRGQEARLRCSPMKGHSHVYWYRQLPEEGLKFMVYLQKENIIDESGMPKERFSAEFPKEGPSILRIQQVVRGDSAAYFCASSFGVQETQYFGPGTRLLVL.

This clonotype was picked up one time. The V gene is TRBV9, the J gene TRBJ2-1, with TRBD1 matching 9 bases. The CDR3 contains 16 residues. J gave up 1 base and V 1 base, and 3 bases lay outside the gene matches. Per the germline V gene, CDR1 is SGDLS and CDR2 is YYNGEE. The CDR3 here is CASSVQTGGSYNEQFF. DNA of the CDR3: TGTGCCAGCAGCGTACAGACAGGGGGTTCCTACAATGAGCAGTTCTTC.